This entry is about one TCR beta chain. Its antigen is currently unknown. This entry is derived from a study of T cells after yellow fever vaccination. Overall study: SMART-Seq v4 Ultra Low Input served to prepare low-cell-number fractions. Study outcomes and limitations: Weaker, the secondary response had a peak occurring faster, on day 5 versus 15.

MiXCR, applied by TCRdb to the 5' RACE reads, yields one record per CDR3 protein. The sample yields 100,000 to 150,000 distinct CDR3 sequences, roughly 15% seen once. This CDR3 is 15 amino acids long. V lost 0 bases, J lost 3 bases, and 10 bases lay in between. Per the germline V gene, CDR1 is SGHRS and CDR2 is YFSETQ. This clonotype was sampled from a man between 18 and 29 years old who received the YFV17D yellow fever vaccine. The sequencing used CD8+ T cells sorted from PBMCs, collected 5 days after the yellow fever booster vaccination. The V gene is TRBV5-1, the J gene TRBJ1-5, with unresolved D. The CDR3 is CASSLEGYYNQPQHF. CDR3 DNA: TGCGCCAGCAGCTTGGAAGGTTATTACAATCAGCCCCAGCATTTT.